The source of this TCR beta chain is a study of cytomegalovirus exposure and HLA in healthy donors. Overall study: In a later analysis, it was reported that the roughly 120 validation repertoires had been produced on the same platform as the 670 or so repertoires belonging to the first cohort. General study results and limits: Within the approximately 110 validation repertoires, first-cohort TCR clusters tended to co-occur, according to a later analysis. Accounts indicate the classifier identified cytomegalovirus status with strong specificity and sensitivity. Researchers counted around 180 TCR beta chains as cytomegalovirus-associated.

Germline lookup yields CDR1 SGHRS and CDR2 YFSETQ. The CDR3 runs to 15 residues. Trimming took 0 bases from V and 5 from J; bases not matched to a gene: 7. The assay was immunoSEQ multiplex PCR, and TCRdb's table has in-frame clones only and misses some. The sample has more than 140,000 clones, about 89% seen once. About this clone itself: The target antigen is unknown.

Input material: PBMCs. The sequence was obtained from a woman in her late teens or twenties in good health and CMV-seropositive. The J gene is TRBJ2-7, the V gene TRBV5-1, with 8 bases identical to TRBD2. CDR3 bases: TGCGCCAGCAGCTTGGTCCTAGCGGGCCCCCACGAGCAGTACTTC. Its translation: CASSLVLAGPHEQYF.